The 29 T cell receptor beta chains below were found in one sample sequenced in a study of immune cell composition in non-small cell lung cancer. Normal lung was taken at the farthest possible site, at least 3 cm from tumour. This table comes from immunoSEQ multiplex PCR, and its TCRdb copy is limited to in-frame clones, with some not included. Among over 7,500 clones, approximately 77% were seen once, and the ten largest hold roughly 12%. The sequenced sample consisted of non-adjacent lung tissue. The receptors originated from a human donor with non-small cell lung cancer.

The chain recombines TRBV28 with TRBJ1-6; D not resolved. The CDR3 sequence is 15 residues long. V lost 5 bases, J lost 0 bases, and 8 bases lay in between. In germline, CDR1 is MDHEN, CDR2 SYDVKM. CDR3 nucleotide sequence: TGTGCCAGCAGTCAACTGAGCTCCTATAATTCACCCCTCCACTTT. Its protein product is CASSQLSSYNSPLHF.

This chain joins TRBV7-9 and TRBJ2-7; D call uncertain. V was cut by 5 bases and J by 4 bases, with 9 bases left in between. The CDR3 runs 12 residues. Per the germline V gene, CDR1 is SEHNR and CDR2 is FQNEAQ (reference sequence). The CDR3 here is CASSPGSYEQYF. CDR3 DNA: TGTGCCAGCAGCCCCGGGTCATACGAGCAGTACTTC.

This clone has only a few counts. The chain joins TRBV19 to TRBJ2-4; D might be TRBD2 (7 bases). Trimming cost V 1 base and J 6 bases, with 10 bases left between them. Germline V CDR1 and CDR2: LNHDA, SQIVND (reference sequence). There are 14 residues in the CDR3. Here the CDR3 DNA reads TGTGCCAGTAGTATAGCCCGGGGGGCAAACATTCAGTACTTC. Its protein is CASSIARGANIQYF.

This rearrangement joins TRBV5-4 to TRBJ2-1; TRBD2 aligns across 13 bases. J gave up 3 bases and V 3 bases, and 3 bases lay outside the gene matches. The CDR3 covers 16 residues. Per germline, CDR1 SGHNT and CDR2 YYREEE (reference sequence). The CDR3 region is CASSSRTSGSYNEQFF. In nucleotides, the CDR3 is TGTGCCAGCAGCTCTAGGACTAGCGGGAGCTACAATGAGCAGTTCTTC.

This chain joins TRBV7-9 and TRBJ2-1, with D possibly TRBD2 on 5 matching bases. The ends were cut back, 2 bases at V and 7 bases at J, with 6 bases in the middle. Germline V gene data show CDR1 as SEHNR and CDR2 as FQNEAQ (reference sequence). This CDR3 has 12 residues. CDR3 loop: CASSLPGNEQFF. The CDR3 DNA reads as TGTGCCAGCAGCTTACCGGGAAATGAGCAGTTCTTC.

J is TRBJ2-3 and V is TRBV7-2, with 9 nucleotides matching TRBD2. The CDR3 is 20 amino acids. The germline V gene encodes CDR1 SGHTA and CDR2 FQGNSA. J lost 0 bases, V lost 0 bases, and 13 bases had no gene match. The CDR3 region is CASSLAGRAGGPLSTDTQYF. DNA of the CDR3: TGTGCCAGCAGCTTAGCGGGTCGAGCGGGGGGCCCTCTGAGCACAGATACGCAGTATTTT.

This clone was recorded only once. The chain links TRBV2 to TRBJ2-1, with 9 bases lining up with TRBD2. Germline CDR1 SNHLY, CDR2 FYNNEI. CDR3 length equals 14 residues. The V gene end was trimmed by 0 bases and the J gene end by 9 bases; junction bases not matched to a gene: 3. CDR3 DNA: TGTGCCAGCAGTGAAGCGCTAGCGGGATCTGAGCAGTTCTTC. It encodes CASSEALAGSEQFF.

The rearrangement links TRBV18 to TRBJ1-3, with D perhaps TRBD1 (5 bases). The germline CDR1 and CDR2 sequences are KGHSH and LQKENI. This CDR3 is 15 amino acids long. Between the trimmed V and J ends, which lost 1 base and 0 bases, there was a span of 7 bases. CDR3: CASSPRGISGNTIYF. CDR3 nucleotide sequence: TGTGCCAGCTCACCACGGGGCATCTCTGGAAACACCATATATTTT.

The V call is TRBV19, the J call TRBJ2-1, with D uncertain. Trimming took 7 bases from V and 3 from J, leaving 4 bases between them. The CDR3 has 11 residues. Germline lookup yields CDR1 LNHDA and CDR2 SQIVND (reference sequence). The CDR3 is CASTNYNEQFF. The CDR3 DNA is TGTGCCAGTACCAACTACAATGAGCAGTTCTTC.

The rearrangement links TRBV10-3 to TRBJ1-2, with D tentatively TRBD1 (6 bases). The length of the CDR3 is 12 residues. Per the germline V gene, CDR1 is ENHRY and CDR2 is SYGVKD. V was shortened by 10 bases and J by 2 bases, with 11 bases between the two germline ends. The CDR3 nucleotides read TGTGCCAACAGGGTAAGGAACTATGGCTACACCTTC. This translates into CANRVRNYGYTF.

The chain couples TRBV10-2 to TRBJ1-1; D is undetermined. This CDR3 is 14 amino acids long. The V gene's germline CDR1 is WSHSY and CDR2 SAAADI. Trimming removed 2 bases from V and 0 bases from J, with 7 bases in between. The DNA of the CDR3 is TGCGCCAGCAGTGAGACAACGATGAACACTGAAGCTTTCTTT. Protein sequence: CASSETTMNTEAFF.

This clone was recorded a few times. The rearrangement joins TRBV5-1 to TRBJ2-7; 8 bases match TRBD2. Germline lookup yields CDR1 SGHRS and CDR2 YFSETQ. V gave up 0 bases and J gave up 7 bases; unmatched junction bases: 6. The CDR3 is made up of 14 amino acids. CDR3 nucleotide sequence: TGCGCCAGCAGCTTGGCCGGGGGGGAGAGGGAGCAGTACTTC. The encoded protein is CASSLAGGEREQYF.

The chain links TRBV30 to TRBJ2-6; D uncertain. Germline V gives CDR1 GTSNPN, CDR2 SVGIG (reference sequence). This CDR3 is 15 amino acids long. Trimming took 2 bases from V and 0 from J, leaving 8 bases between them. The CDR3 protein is CAWSSRSSGANVLTF. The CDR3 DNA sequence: TGTGCCTGGAGTAGCCGGAGCTCTGGGGCCAACGTCCTGACTTTC.

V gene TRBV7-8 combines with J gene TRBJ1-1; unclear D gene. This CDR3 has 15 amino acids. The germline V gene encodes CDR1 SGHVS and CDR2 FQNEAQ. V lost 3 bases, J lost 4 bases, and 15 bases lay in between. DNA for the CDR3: TGTGCCAGCAGCTTTGGAGAAGGGCCGGTCACTGAAGCTTTCTTT. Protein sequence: CASSFGEGPVTEAFF.

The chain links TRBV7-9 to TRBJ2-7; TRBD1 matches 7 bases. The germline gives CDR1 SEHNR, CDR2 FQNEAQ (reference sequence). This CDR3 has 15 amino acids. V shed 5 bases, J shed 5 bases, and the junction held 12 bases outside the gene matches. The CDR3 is CASSPRQGTIDEQYF. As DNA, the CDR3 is TGTGCCAGCAGCCCCCGACAGGGCACGATAGACGAGCAGTACTTC.

CDR3 sequence reads: CASSYSRLTGTSGGRDEQYF. DNA of the CDR3: TGTGCCAGCAGTTACTCACGATTGACAGGGACTAGCGGGGGGAGGGACGAGCAGTACTTC. This chain links TRBV27 with TRBJ2-7; 15 nucleotides match TRBD2. CDR3 length: 20 amino acids. Germline V gives CDR1 MNHEY, CDR2 SMNVEV (reference sequence). The V segment lost 4 bases and the J segment 5 bases; nucleotides outside the gene matches: 18.

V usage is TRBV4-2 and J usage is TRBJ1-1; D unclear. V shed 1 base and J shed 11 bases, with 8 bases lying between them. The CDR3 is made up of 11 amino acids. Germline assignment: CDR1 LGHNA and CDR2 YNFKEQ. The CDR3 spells CASSQGNTAFF. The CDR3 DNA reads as TGTGCCAGCAGCCAAGGAAACACGGCTTTCTTT.

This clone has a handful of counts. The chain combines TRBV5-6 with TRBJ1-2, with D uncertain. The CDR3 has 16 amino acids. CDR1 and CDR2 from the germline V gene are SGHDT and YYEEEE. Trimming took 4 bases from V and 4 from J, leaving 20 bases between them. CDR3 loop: CASSPEQGLWTYGYTF. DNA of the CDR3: TGTGCCAGCAGCCCTGAGCAAGGGTTATGGACCTATGGCTACACCTTC.

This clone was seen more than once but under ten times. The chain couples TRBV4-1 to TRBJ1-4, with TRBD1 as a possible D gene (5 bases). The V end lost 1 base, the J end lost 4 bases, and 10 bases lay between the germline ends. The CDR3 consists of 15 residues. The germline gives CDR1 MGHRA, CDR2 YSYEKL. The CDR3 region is CASSQVGQGNEKLFF. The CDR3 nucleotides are TGCGCCAGCAGCCAAGTCGGTCAGGGTAATGAAAAACTGTTTTTT.

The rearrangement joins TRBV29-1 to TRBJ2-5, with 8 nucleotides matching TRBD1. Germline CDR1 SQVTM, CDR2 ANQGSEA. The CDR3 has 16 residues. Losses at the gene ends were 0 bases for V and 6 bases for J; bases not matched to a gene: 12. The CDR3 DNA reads TGCAGCGTTGAAGATCTATTCCGTCCAGGGGGCAAGACCCAGTACTTC. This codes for CSVEDLFRPGGKTQYF.

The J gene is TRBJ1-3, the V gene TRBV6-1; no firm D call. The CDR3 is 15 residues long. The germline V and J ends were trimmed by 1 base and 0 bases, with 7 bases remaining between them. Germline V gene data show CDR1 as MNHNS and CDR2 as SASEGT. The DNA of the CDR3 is TGTGCCAGCAGTGAAGGGGCATTCTCTGGAAACACCATATATTTT. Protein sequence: CASSEGAFSGNTIYF.

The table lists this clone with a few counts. The CDR3 is CASSFGGGEQFF. The CDR3 nucleotides are TGTGCCAGCAGCTTTGGGGGGGGTGAGCAGTTCTTC. The chain has TRBV5-4 and TRBJ2-1, with 7 bases aligning to TRBD2. The V and J ends lost 2 bases and 9 bases, in that order; junction bases with no gene match: 2. In germline, CDR1 is SGHNT, CDR2 YYREEE (reference sequence). The CDR3 contains 12 residues.

The CDR3 region has the DNA TGTGCCAGCTCGTCGGGGAGACTTAGCAATCAGCCCCAGCATTTT. Amino acid sequence: CASSSGRLSNQPQHF. The chain joins TRBV18 to TRBJ1-5; D not certain. The germline gives CDR1 KGHSH, CDR2 LQKENI. CDR3 length: 15 amino acids. Trimming stripped 6 bases from V and 0 bases from J, with 12 bases between. Filled out from reference TRBV18 and TRBJ1-5, the complete variable domain reads NAGVMQNPRHLVRRRGQEARLRCSPMKGHSHVYWYRQLPEEGLKFMVYLQKENIIDESGMPKERFSAEFPKEGPSILRIQQVVRGDSAAYFCASSSGRLSNQPQHFGDGTRLSIL.

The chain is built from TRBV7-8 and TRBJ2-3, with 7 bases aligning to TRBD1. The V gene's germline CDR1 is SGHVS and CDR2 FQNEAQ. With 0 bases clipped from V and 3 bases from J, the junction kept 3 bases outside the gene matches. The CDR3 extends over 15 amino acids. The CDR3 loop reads CASSLALTGTDTQYF. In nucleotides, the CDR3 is TGTGCCAGCAGCTTAGCGTTGACAGGGACAGATACGCAGTATTTT.

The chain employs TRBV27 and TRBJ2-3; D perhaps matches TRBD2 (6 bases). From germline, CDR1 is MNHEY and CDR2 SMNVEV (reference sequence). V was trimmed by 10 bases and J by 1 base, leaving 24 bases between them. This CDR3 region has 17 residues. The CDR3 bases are TGTGCCACCCTACATCGGAATCGGGGGACGGGCACAGATACGCAGTATTTT. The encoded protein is CATLHRNRGTGTDTQYF.

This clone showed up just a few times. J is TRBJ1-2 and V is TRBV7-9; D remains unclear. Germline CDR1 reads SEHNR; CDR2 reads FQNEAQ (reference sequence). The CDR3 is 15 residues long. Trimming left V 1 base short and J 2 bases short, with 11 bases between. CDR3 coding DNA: TGTGCCAGCAGCTTAGTTACTCAGACAAACTATGGCTACACCTTC. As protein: CASSLVTQTNYGYTF.

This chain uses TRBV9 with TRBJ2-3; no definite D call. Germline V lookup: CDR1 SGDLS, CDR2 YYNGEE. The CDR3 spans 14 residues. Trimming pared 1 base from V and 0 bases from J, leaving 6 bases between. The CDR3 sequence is CASSVTMSTDTQYF. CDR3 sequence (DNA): TGTGCCAGCAGCGTAACTATGAGCACAGATACGCAGTATTTT.

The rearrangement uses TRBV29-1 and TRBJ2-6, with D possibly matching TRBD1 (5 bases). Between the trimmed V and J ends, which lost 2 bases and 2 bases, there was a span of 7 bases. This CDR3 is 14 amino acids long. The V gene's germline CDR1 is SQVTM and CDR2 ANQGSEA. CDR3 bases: TGCAGCGTTGAACAGGGTACTGGGGCCAACGTCCTGACTTTC. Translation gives CSVEQGTGANVLTF.

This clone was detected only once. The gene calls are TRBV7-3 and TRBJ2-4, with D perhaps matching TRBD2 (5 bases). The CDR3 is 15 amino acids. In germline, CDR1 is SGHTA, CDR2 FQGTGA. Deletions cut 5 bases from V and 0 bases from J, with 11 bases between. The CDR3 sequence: CASSPGGLAKNIQYF. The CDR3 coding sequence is TGTGCCAGCAGCCCTGGAGGTCTAGCCAAAAACATTCAGTACTTC.